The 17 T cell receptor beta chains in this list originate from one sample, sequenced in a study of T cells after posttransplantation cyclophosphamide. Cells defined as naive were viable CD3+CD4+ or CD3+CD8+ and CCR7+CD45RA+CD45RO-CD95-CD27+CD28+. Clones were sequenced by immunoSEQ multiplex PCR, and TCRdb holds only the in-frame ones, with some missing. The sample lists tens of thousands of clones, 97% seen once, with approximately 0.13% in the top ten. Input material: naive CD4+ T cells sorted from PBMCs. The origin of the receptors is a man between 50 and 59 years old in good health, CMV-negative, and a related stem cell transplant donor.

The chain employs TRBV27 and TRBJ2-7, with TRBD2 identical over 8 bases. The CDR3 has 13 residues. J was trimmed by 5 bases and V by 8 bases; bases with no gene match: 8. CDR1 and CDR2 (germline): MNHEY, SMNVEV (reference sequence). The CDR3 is CASSARGGDEQYF. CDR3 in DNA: TGTGCCAGCTCCGCCCGGGGGGGAGACGAGCAGTACTTC.

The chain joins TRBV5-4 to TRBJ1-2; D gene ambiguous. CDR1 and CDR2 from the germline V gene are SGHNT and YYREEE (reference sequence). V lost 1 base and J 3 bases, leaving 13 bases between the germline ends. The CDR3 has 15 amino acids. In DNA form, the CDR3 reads TGTGCCAGCAGCTTGCAACAGCCCTGGGACTATGGCTACACCTTC. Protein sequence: CASSLQQPWDYGYTF.

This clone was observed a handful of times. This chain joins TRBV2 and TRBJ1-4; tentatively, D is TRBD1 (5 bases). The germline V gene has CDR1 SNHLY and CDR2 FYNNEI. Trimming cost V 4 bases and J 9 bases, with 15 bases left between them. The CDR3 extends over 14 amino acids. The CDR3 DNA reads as TGTGCCAGCAGTGTGAGTCAGGGCAACCAAAAACTGTTTTTT. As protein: CASSVSQGNQKLFF.

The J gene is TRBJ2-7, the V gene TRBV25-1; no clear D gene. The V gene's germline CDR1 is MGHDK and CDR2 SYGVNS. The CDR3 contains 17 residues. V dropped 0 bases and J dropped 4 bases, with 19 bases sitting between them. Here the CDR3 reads CASSEYDLRLVGYEQYF. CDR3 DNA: TGTGCCAGCAGTGAATATGACTTACGCCTAGTGGGTTACGAGCAGTACTTC.

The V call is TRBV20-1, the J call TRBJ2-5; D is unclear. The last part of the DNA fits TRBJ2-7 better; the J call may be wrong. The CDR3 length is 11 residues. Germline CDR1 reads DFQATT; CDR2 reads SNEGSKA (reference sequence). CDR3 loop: CSVAEIYEQYF. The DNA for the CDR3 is TGCAGTGTAGCAGAAATCTACGAGCAGTACTTC.

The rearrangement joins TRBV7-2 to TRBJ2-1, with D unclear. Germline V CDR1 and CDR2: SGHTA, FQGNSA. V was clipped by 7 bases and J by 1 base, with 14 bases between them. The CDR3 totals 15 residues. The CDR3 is CASNAPGWSYNEQFF. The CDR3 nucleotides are TGTGCCAGCAATGCCCCAGGTTGGTCCTACAATGAGCAGTTCTTC. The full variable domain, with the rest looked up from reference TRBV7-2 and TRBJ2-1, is GAGVSQSPSNKVTEKGKDVELRCDPISGHTALYWYRQSLGQGLEFLIYFQGNSAPDKSGLPSDRFSAERTGGSVSTLTIQRTQQEDSAVYLCASNAPGWSYNEQFFGPGTRLTVL.

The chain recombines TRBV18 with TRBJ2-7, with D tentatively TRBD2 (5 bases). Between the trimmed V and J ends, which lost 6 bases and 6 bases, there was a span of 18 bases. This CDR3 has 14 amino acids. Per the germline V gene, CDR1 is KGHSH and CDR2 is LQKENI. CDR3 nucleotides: TGTGCCAGCTCCGATGGGCACTTTCGGGGCGAGCAGTACTTC. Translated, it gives CASSDGHFRGEQYF.

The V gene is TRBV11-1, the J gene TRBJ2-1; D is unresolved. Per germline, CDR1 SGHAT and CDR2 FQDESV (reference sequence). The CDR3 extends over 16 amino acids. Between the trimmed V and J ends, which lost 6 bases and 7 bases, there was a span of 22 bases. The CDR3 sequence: CASSSGEAIQWNEQFF. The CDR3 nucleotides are TGTGCCAGCAGTTCCGGTGAGGCTATTCAATGGAATGAGCAGTTCTTC. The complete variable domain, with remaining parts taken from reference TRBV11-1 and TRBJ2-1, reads EAEVAQSPRYKITEKSQAVAFWCDPISGHATLYWYRQILGQGPELLVQFQDESVVDDSQLPKDRFSAERLKGVDSTLKIQPAELGDSAMYLCASSSGEAIQWNEQFFGPGTRLTVL.

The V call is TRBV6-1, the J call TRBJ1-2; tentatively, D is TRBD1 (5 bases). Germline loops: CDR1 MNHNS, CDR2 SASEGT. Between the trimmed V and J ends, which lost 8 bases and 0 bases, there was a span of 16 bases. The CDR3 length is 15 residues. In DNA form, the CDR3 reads TGTGCCAGCCCGGGACGGGGACTGTCTAACTATGGCTACACCTTC. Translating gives CASPGRGLSNYGYTF.

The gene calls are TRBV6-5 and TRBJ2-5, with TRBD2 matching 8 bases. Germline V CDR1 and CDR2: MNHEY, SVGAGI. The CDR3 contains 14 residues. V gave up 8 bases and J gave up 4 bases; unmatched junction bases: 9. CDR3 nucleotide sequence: TGTGCCAGCCGTTCCCCGGGGGGGTCAGAGACCCAGTACTTC. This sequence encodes CASRSPGGSETQYF.

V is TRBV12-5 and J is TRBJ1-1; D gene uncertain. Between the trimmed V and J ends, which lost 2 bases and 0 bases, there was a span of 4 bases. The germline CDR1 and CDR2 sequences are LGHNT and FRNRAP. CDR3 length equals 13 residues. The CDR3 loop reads CASGLSMNTEAFF. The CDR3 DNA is TGTGCTAGTGGTTTGTCCATGAACACTGAAGCTTTCTTT.

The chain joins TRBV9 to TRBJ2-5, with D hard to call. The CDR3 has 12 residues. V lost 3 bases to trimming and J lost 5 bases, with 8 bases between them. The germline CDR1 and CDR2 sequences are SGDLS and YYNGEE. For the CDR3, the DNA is TGTGCCAGCAGCGCCTCGTCGGAGACCCAGTACTTC. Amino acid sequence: CASSASSETQYF. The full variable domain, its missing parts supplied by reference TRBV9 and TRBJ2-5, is DSGVTQTPKHLITATGQRVTLRCSPRSGDLSVYWYQQSLDQGLQFLIQYYNGEERAKGNILERFSAQQFPDLHSELNLSSLELGDSALYFCASSASSETQYFGPGTRLLVL.

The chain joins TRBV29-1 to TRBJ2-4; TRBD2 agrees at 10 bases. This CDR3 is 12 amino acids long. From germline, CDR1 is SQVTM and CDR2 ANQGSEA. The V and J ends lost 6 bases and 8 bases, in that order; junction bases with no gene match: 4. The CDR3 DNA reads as TGCAGCGTCACTAGCGGGACTGACATTCAGTACTTC. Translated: CSVTSGTDIQYF.

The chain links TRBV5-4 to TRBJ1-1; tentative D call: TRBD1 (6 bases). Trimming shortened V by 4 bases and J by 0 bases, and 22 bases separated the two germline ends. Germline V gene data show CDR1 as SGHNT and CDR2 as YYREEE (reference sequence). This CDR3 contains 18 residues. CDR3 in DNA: TGTGCCAGCAGCCCGACGGGGGGCCTAAGGTATTTGAACACTGAAGCTTTCTTT. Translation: CASSPTGGLRYLNTEAFF.

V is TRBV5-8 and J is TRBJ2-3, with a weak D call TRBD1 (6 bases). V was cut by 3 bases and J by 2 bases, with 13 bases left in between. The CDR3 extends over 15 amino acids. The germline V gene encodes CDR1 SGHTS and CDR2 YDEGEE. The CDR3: CASSYGTPHTDTQYF. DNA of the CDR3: TGTGCCAGCAGCTACGGGACACCTCACACAGATACGCAGTATTTT.

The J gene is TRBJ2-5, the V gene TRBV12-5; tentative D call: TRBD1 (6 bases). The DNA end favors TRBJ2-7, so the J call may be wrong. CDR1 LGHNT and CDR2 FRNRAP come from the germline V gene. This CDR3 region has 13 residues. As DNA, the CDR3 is TGTGCTAGTGGCACTGCGGACAGCTACGAGCAGTACTTC. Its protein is CASGTADSYEQYF.

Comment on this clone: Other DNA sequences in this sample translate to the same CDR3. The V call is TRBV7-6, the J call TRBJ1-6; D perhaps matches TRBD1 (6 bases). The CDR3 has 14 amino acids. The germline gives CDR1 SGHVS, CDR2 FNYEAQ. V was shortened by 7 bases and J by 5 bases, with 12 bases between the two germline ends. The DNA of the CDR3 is TGTGCCAGCACCCCTAGGACAGATAATTCACCCCTCCACTTT. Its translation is CASTPRTDNSPLHF. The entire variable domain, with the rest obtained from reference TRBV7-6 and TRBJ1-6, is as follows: GAGVSQSPRYKVTKRGQDVALRCDPISGHVSLYWYRQALGQGPEFLTYFNYEAQQDKSGLPNDRFSAERPEGSISTLTIQRTEQRDSAMYRCASTPRTDNSPLHFGNGTRLTVT.